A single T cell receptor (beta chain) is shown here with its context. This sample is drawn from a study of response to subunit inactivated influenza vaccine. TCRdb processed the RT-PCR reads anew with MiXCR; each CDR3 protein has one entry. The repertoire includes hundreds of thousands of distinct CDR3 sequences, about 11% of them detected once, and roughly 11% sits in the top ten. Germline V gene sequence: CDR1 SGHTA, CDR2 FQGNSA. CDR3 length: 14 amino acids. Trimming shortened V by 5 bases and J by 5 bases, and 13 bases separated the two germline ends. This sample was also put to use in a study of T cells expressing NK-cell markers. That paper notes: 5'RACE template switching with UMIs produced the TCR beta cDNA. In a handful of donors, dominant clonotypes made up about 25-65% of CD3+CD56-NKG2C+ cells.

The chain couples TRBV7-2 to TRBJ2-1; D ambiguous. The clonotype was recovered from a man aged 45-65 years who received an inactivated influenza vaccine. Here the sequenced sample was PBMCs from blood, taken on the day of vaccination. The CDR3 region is CASSPRRTNNEQFF. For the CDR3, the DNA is TGTGCCAGCAGCCCCCGACGCACTAACAATGAGCAGTTCTTC.